Each of the 12 T cell receptor beta chains below was sequenced from the same sample in a study of T cells in Graves' hyperthyroidism and ophthalmopathy. Amplified regions were TCR beta CDR3 sequences from RNA transcripts. The HTBI primer set served for first-round RT-PCR of the TCR CDR3. TCRdb reprocessed the multiplex PCR reads via MiXCR and lists one record per CDR3 protein. The sample shows approximately 560,000 distinct CDR3 sequences, about half of them seen only once. Sequencing was carried out using peripheral blood or thyroid tissue (not recorded which). The receptors derive from a woman aged 18-29 years with Graves' hyperthyroidism.

The chain couples TRBV15 to TRBJ2-5, with D possibly being TRBD1 (6 bases). Germline CDR1 is LNHNV and CDR2 is YYDKDF (reference sequence). This CDR3 spans 15 amino acids. The ends were cut back, 1 base at V and 9 bases at J, with 18 bases in the middle. The CDR3 protein is CATSRGNRAYQPQYF. For the CDR3, the DNA is TGTGCCACCAGCAGAGGCAACAGGGCGTATCAGCCCCAGTACTTC.

This clonotype was found a few times. The rearrangement uses TRBV9 and TRBJ1-1; 8 bases map to TRBD1. The CDR3 loop spans 15 amino acids. Germline values: CDR1 SGDLS, CDR2 YYNGEE. Trimming took 3 bases from V and 7 from J; bases not matched to a gene: 11. The CDR3 nucleotides are TGTGCCAGCAGCGCGCCGGGACAGGAGAGCGGTGAAGCTTTCTTT. It translates to CASSAPGQESGEAFF.

A remark on this clonotype: This sequence may be a read error, since a much larger clone differs from it by one base. The chain links TRBV24-1 to TRBJ1-1, with D uncertain. The germline gives CDR1 KGHDR, CDR2 SFDVKD. The CDR3 has 13 amino acids. The CDR3 is CATQEGRNTKAFF. CDR3 DNA sequence: TGTGCCACCCAAGAAGGAAGGAACACTAAAGCTTTCTTT.

CDR3 residues: CAGKNRETNYGYTF. The CDR3 bases are TGTGCCGGCAAAAACAGGGAAACTAACTATGGCTACACCTTC. This chain connects TRBV2 to TRBJ1-2, with D tentatively TRBD1 (6 bases). Per germline, CDR1 SNHLY and CDR2 FYNNEI. The CDR3 has 14 residues. Trimming left V 11 bases short and J 0 bases short, with 16 bases between.

The CDR3 coding sequence is TGCAGTGCTGGGATGACCCCGGCGGGGGAAAAACTGTTTTTT. Translation: CSAGMTPAGEKLFF. J is TRBJ1-4 and V is TRBV20-1, with D hard to call. This CDR3 region has 14 residues. CDR1 and CDR2 from the germline V gene are DFQATT and SNEGSKA (reference sequence). The V and J ends lost 5 bases and 8 bases respectively, with 18 bases between them.

This chain joins TRBV20-1 and TRBJ1-2; a possible D gene is TRBD1 (5 bases). Per the germline V gene, CDR1 is DFQATT and CDR2 is SNEGSKA (reference sequence). Trimming pared 5 bases from V and 0 bases from J, leaving 13 bases between. This CDR3 region has 14 residues. This CDR3 reads CSAYTGASNYGYTF. The CDR3 DNA is TGCAGTGCTTATACAGGTGCTTCTAACTATGGCTACACCTTC.

In its sample, this clonotype was seen a few times. One junction end disagrees with the germline gene, perhaps due to a read error. The chain employs TRBV10-3 and TRBJ1-6; D gene uncertain. The CDR3 extends over 18 amino acids. CDR1 is ENHRY, CDR2 SYGVKD, per germline. In DNA, the CDR3 is TGTGCCAGCAGTGAAGGATCAGAGACAAGCTCCTATAATTCACCCCTCCACTTT. Its translation is CASSEGSETSSYNSPLHF.

Comment on this clonotype: Just one base apart from a much larger clone, this may be a read error. The chain employs TRBV6-5 and TRBJ1-2; D is unclear. The germline gives CDR1 MNHEY, CDR2 SVGAGI. The CDR3 contains 14 residues. In nucleotides, the CDR3 is TGTGCCAGAAGTTTTGGATACCCTAACTATGGCTACACCTTC. Protein sequence: CARSFGYPNYGYTF.

The rearrangement links TRBV12-5 to TRBJ2-5, with 9 nucleotides matching TRBD1. CDR1 is LGHNT, CDR2 FRNRAP, per germline. This CDR3 contains 16 residues. CDR3 nucleotides: TGTGCCAGCAGTTTAAAGACACGGACAGGGGATGAGACCCAGTACTTC. Translated, it gives CASSLKTRTGDETQYF.

The chain carries TRBV20-1 and TRBJ1-1, with no clear D. The germline gives CDR1 DFQATT, CDR2 SNEGSKA (reference sequence). The CDR3 spans 13 residues. V lost 7 bases and J lost 6, with 18 bases in between. The CDR3 reads CSVRTVGVSEAFF. CDR3 coding DNA: TGCAGTGTAAGGACGGTCGGGGTGTCTGAAGCTTTCTTT.

This clonotype was seen a few times. The chain has TRBV7-7 and TRBJ2-7; TRBD2 matches at 9 bases. The CDR3 runs to 15 residues. CDR1 is SSHAT and CDR2 is FNYEAQ in the germline V gene (reference sequence). Trimming cost V 6 bases and J 2 bases; bases outside gene matches: 8. CDR3 sequence (DNA): TGTGCCAGCAGTTATCTAGCGGGACCTACCTACGAGCAGTACTTC. Its protein is CASSYLAGPTYEQYF.

The CDR3 DNA reads TGCAGTGCTAGAGACAGGGGGCAGACCGGGGAGCTGTTTTTT. It translates to CSARDRGQTGELFF. J is TRBJ2-2 and V is TRBV20-1, with TRBD1 matching 8 bases. Germline CDR1 reads DFQATT; CDR2 reads SNEGSKA (reference sequence). The CDR3 length is 14 residues. Losses at the gene ends were 0 bases for V and 5 bases for J; bases not matched to a gene: 2.